The 5 T cell receptor beta chains below come from one sample, sequenced in a study of T cell changes during pregnancy in multiple sclerosis. TCRdb keeps only in-frame clones here, not all; method: immunoSEQ multiplex PCR. Among about 39,000 clones, 75% to 95% were seen once, and the ten largest hold approximately 0.49%. This specimen consisted of CD4+ T cells from peripheral blood mononuclear cells, obtained in the first trimester of pregnancy. The receptors here all came from a female donor in good health, enrolled as a control in a pregnancy study.

The CDR3 region has the DNA TGCGCCAGCAGCTCCGGGACTAGCGTCAGGAGCTCCTACGAGCAGTACTTC. It encodes CASSSGTSVRSSYEQYF. The V and J genes are TRBV5-1 and TRBJ2-7; 10 nucleotides align to TRBD2. Germline CDR1 reads SGHRS; CDR2 reads YFSETQ. CDR3 length: 17 amino acids. Trimming at V came to 3 bases and at J to 0 bases, leaving 9 bases not matched to a gene.

This clone came up a few times. V and J are TRBV6-1 and TRBJ2-7; 7 bases align to TRBD1. The CDR3 is 14 amino acids. CDR1 is MNHNS and CDR2 is SASEGT in the germline V gene. Trimming at V came to 7 bases and at J to 1 base, leaving 7 bases not matched to a gene. The CDR3 sequence: CASNDGTVSYEQYF. Here the CDR3 DNA reads TGTGCCAGCAACGACGGGACAGTGTCCTACGAGCAGTACTTC.

The chain combines TRBV7-9 with TRBJ2-1, with D possibly being TRBD1 (6 bases). Trimming shortened V by 3 bases and J by 7 bases, and 13 bases separated the two germline ends. This CDR3 is 14 amino acids long. The germline gives CDR1 SEHNR, CDR2 FQNEAQ (reference sequence). CDR3 nucleotide sequence: TGTGCCAGCAGCTTTAGTGACAGGAGGAATGAGCAGTTCTTC. Encoded protein: CASSFSDRRNEQFF.

The chain links TRBV7-2 to TRBJ1-6; 7 positions match TRBD1. This CDR3 spans 19 amino acids. The germline gives CDR1 SGHTA, CDR2 FQGNSA. Losses at the gene ends were 5 bases for V and 0 bases for J; bases not matched to a gene: 13. This CDR3 is CASSTNPGTVSSYNSPLHF. The CDR3 nucleotides are TGTGCCAGCAGCACAAATCCGGGGACAGTGAGCTCCTATAATTCACCCCTCCACTTT.

This clone has a single count. This chain links TRBV5-5 with TRBJ1-5; D is perhaps TRBD1 (5 bases). This CDR3 is 14 amino acids long. V shed 4 bases and J shed 6 bases, with 14 bases lying between them. The germline V gene encodes CDR1 SGHKS and CDR2 YYEKEE (reference sequence). The CDR3 here is CASSLGVESQPQHF. Written as DNA, the CDR3 is TGTGCCAGCAGCCTAGGGGTTGAGAGTCAGCCCCAGCATTTT.